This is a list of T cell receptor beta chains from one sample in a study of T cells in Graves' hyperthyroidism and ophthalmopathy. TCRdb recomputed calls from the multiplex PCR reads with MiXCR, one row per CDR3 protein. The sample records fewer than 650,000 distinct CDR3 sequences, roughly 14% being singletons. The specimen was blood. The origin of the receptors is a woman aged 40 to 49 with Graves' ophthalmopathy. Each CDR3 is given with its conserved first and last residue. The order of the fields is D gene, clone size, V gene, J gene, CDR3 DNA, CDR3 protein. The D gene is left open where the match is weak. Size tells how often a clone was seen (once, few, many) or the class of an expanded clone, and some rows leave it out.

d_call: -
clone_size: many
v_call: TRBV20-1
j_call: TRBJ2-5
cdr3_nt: TGCAGTGCTAGAGAACAGGCCGTCGTAAAGACCCAGTACTTC
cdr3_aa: CSAREQAVVKTQYF

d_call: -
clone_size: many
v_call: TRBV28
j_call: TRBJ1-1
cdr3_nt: TGTGCCAGCAGTTCCCTAGACGGGGTAGGAGCTTTCTTT
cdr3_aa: CASSSLDGVGAFF

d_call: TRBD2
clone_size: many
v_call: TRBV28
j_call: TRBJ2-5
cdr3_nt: TGTGCCAGCAGTTTATCTAGCGGGAGCTCTCGGTGGGAGACCCAGTACTTC
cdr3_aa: CASSLSSGSSRWETQYF

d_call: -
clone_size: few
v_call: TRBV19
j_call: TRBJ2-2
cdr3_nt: TGTGCCAGTAGTATAGCGGCCGGGGAGCTGTTTTTT
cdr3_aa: CASSIAAGELFF

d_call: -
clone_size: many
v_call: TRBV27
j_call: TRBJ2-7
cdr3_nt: TGTGCCAGCAGTTTGTATCCGGGACCCCAAGTATACGAGCAGTACTTC
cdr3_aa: CASSLYPGPQVYEQYF

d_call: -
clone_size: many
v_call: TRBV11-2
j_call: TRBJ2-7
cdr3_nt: TGTGCCAGCAGCTTAAAATCTCTTTCCGAGCAGTACTTC
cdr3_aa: CASSLKSLSEQYF

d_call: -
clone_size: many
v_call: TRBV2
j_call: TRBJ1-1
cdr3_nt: TGTGCCAGCAGCCTCTTAGCACAGGGCATGAACACTGAAGCTTTCTTT
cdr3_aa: CASSLLAQGMNTEAFF

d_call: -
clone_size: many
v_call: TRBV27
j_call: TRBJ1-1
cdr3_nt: TGTGCCAGCAGTTTGACAACCAGCACTGAAGCTTTCTTT
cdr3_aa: CASSLTTSTEAFF

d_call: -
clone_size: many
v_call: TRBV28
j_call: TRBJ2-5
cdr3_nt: TGTGCCAGCAGTAACGGACTCCAAGAGACCCAGTACTTC
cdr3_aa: CASSNGLQETQYF

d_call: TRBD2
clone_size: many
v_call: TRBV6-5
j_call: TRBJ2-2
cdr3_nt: TGTGCCAGCAGTTACTCCGCTAGCGGGATCGGGGAGCTGTTTTTT
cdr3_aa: CASSYSASGIGELFF

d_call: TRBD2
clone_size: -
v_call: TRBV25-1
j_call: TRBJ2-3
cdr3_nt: TGTGCCAGCAGCTTAGCGCCGGCTAGCGGGCCTACAGATACGCAGTATTTT
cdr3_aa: CASSLAPASGPTDTQYF

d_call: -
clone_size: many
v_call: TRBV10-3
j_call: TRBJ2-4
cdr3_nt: TGTGCCATCAGTGAATCTGAGAGGGGGGAAAACATTCAGTACTTC
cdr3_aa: CAISESERGENIQYF

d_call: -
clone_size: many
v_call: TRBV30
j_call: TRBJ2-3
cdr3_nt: TGTGCCTGGAGTGTAGGGGGGAGTGGTGCAGATACGCAGTATTTT
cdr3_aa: CAWSVGGSGADTQYF

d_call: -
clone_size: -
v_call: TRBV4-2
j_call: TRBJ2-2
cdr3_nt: TGTGCCAGCAGCCAAGGGGAAGGTCACACCGGGGAGCTGTTTTTT
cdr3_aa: CASSQGEGHTGELFF

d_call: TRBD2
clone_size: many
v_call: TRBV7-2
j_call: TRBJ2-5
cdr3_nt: TGTGCCAGCAGCTTAGTAGTCGGTTTCGCTAGCGGCAGGGAGACCCAGTACTTC
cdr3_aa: CASSLVVGFASGRETQYF

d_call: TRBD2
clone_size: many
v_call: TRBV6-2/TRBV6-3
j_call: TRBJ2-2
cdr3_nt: TGTGCCAGCAGTTACTCTTGGCTAGCGGTGAACACCGGGGAGCTGTTTTTT
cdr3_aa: CASSYSWLAVNTGELFF

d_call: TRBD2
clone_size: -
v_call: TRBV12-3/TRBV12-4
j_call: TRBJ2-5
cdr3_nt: TGTGCCAGCCTAGCGGGAGAGGGGGAGACCCAGTACTTC
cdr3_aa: CASLAGEGETQYF

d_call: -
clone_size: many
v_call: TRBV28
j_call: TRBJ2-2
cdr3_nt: TGTGCCAGCAGTTTCCCCCAGGGGCGGGGCGCGAACACCGGGGAGCTGTTTTTT
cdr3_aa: CASSFPQGRGANTGELFF

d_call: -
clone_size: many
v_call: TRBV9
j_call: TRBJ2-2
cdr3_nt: TGTGCCAGCAGTCTAGGTCGGGTCACCGGGGAGCTGTTTTTT
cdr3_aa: CASSLGRVTGELFF

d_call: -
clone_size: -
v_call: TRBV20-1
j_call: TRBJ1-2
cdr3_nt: TGCAGTGCCTGGGAGGAGGGGAGCTATGGCTACACCTTC
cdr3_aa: CSAWEEGSYGYTF

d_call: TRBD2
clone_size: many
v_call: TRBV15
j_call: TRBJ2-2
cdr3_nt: TGTGCCACCAGCTCTCTAGCGGGGAAGAACACCGGGGAGCTGTTTTTT
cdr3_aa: CATSSLAGKNTGELFF

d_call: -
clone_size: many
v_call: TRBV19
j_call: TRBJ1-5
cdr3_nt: TGTGCCAGTACCCAGTCGGGGTATCAGCCCCAGCATTTT
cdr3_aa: CASTQSGYQPQHF

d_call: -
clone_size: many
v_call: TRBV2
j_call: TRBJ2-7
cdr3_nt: TGTGCCAGCAGGGCCGTGGGGGTTTACGAGCAGTACTTC
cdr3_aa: CASRAVGVYEQYF

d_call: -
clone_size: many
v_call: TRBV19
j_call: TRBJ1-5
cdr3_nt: TGTGCCAGTAGTATTCGGAGATTTAGCAATCAGCCCCAGCATTTT
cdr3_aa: CASSIRRFSNQPQHF

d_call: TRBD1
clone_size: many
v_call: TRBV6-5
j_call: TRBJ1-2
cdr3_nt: TGTGCCAGCCTCGGGACAGGGACTTTAGCCCTCTATGGCTACACCTTC
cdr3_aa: CASLGTGTLALYGYTF

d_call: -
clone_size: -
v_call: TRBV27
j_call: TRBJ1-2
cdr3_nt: TGTGCCAGCAGTTACGGACATTTCAACTATGGCTACACCTTC
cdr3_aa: CASSYGHFNYGYTF

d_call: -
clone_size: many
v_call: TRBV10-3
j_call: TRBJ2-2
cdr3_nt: TGTGCCATCAGTGGTAGGGAGGGACAGTCGAACACCGGGGAGCTGTTTTTT
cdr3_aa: CAISGREGQSNTGELFF

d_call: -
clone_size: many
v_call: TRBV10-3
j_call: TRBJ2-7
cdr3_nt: TGTGCCATCAGTGAGTCATTCGCCTACGAGCAGTACTTC
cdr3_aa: CAISESFAYEQYF

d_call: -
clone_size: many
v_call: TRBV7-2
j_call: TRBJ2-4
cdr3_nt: TGTGCCAGCAGCTTTGGGCAGGGGGGCAGAAACATTCAGTACTTC
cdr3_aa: CASSFGQGGRNIQYF

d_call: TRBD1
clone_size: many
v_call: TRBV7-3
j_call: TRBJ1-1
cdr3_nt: TGTGCCAGCAGCTTAAACCAGGGGGACACTGAAGCTTTCTTT
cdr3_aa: CASSLNQGDTEAFF

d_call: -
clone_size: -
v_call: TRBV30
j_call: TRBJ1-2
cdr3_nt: TGTGCCTCCATCGTCTCGGGCTACACCTTC
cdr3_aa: CASIVSGYTF

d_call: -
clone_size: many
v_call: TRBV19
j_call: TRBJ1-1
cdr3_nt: TGTGCCAGTAGTCTCCTTGGGGCGCGAACTGAAGCTTTCTTT
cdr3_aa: CASSLLGARTEAFF

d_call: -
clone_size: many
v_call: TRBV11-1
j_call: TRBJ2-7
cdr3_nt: TGTGCCAGCAGCGCTACCATCTCCTACGAGCAGTACTTC
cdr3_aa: CASSATISYEQYF

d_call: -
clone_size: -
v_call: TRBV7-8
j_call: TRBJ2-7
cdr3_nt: TGTGCCAGCAGCTGGACCGGGACGTGGACCTACGAGCAGTACTTC
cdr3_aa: CASSWTGTWTYEQYF

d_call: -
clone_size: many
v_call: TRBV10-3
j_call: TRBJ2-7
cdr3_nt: TGTGCCATCAGTGAGTCGAGAGCCGGGGGCAGCGACGAGCAGTACTTC
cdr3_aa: CAISESRAGGSDEQYF

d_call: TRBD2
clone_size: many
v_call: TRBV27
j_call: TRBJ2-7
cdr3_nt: TGTGCCAGCAGTTTCGGGACTAGCGGCTCCTACGAGCAGTACTTC
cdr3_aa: CASSFGTSGSYEQYF

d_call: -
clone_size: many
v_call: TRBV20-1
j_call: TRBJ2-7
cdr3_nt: TGCAGTGCTAACAAGGACCCCTACGAGCAGTACTTC
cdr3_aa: CSANKDPYEQYF

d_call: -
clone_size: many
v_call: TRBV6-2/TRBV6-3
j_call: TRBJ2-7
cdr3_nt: TGTGCCAGCAGTTACTCGGGCAGGGTTCGCGAGCAGTACTTC
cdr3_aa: CASSYSGRVREQYF

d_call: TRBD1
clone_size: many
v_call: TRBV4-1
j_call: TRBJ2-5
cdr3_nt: TGCGCCAGCAGCCAGCTACAGGGGGAGGAGACCCAGTACTTC
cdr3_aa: CASSQLQGEETQYF

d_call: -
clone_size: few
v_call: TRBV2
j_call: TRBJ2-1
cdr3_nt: TGTGCCAGCAGGGCAGGGGTGTACAATGAGCAGTTCTTC
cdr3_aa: CASRAGVYNEQFF

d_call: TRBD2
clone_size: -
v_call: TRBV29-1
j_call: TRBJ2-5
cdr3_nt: TGCAGCGTTGAATCCACCGATAGCGGGTGGGAGACCCAGTACTTC
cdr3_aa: CSVESTDSGWETQYF

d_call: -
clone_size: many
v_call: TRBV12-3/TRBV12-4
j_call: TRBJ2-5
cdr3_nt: TGTGCCAGCAGTTTAGAGGCGGGGCGCGGGACCCAGTACTTC
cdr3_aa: CASSLEAGRGTQYF

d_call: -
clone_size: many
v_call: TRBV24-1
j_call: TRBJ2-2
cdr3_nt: TGTGCCACCAGTGCAACTAACACCGGGGAGCTGTTTTTT
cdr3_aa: CATSATNTGELFF

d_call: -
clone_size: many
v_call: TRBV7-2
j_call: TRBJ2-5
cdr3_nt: TGTGCCAGCAGCTTTCTACCAGGGGAGACCCAGTACTTC
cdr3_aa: CASSFLPGETQYF

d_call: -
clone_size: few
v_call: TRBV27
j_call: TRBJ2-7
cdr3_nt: TGTGCCAGCAGTCTTGGCAGGCTCGACGAGCAGTACTTC
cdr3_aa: CASSLGRLDEQYF